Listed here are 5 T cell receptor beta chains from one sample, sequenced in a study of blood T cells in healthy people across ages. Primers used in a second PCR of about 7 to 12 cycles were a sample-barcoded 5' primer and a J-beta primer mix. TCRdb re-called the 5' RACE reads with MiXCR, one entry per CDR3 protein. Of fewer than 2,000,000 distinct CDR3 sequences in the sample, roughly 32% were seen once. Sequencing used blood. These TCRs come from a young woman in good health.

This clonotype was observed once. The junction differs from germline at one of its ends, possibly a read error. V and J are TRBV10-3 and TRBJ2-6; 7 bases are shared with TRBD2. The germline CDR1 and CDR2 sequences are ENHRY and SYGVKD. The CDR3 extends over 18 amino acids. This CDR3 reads CTISGASGPFSGANVLTF. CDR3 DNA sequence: TGTACCATCAGTGGGGCTAGCGGACCCTTCTCTGGGGCCAACGTCCTGACTTTC.

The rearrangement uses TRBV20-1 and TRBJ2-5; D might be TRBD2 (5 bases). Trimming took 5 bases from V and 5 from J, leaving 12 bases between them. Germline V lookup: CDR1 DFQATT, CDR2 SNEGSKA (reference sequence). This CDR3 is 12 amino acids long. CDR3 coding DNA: TGCAGTGCTTTAAGCGGCTGGGAGACCCAGTACTTC. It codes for CSALSGWETQYF.

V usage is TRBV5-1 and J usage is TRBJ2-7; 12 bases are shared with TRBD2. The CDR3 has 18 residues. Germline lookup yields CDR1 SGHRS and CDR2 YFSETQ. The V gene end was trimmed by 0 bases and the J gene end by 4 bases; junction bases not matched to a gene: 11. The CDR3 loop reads CASSLVAASGRAGYEQYF. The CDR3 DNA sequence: TGCGCCAGCAGCTTGGTAGCGGCTAGCGGGAGGGCCGGGTACGAGCAGTACTTC. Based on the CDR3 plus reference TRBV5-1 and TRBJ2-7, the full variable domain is KAGVTQTPRYLIKTRGQQVTLSCSPISGHRSVSWYQQTPGQGLQFLFEYFSETQRNKGNFPGRFSGRQFSNSRSEMNVSTLELGDSALYLCASSLVAASGRAGYEQYFGPGTRLTVT.

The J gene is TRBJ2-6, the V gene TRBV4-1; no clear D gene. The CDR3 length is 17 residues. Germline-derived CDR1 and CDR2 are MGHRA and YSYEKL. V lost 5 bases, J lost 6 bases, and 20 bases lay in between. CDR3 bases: TGCGCCAGCAGCATACCGACGGCGAAACGACTGGCCAACGTCCTGACTTTC. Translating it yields CASSIPTAKRLANVLTF.

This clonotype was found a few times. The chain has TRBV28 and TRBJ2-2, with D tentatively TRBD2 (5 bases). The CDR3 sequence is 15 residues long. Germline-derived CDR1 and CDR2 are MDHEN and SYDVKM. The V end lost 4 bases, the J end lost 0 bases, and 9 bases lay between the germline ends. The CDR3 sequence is CASSSTGTNTGELFF. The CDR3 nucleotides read TGTGCCAGCAGTTCCACGGGGACGAACACCGGGGAGCTGTTTTTT.